One sample yielded the 31 T cell receptor beta chains listed below, sequenced in a study of a mutant IDH1 vaccine in newly diagnosed glioma (dated by TCRdb to the early 2020s). These receptors' antigens are unknown. The time point tag for this specimen amounts to: week 35, safety follow-up. Every vaccine dose consisted of 300 ug of a 20-mer mutant IDH1 peptide in Montanide, administered subcutaneously together with topical imiquimod. The library was produced with the immunoSEQ multiplex PCR assay. TCRdb holds this immuneACCESS table with in-frame rearrangements only. Some clones are missing; in checked studies, unresolved V genes explain under half, and the rest has no known cause. Present in this sample are about 48,000 clones, approximately 79% of which were seen just once. Together, the top ten hold less than 7.5% of the sample. Sequencing was performed on PBMCs, taken from a glioma patient whose treatment included an IDH1 peptide vaccine. The receptors here all came from a man in his forties with glioma.

V and J are TRBV6-5 and TRBJ1-2; unclear D gene. Germline assignment: CDR1 MNHEY and CDR2 SVGAGI. This CDR3 comprises 15 residues. The V end was cut by 0 bases, the J end by 3 bases, with 11 bases between. The CDR3 is CASSYSPRAYYGYTF. The CDR3 bases are TGTGCCAGCAGTTACTCGCCCCGTGCCTACTATGGCTACACCTTC.

The chain couples TRBV29-1 to TRBJ2-7; D may correspond to TRBD1 or TRBD2 (5 bases each). CDR3 length equals 12 residues. V was pared by 7 bases and J by 6 bases, with 16 bases between. Germline-derived CDR1 and CDR2 are SQVTM and ANQGSEA. The CDR3 nucleotides are TGCAGCGCCGTGGGGGTTTCTTCCGAGCAGTACTTC. It encodes CSAVGVSSEQYF.

The chain carries TRBV15 and TRBJ1-4; 9 bases agree with TRBD1. V lost 1 base to trimming and J lost 8 bases; unmatched junction nucleotides: 5. The V gene's germline CDR1 is LNHNV and CDR2 YYDKDF (reference sequence). This CDR3 is 15 amino acids long. This CDR3 is CATSRAGTGLEKLFF. The CDR3 DNA is TGTGCCACCAGCAGAGCCGGGACAGGGTTAGAAAAACTGTTTTTT.

This clone was seen once. The chain carries TRBV25-1 and TRBJ2-5, with TRBD1 matching over 8 bases. The CDR3 length is 14 residues. Germline CDR1 is MGHDK and CDR2 is SYGVNS. Germline trimming cut 4 bases from V and 5 bases from J; bases unmatched to any gene: 6. CDR3 residues: CASSGLRGRETQYF. CDR3 nucleotides: TGTGCCAGCAGTGGCCTCAGGGGGCGGGAGACCCAGTACTTC.

The V gene is TRBV6-6, the J gene TRBJ2-7, with 7 positions matching TRBD1. V lost 10 bases, J lost 0 bases, and 15 bases stayed unmatched. Per germline, CDR1 MNHNY and CDR2 SVGAGI (reference sequence). The CDR3 contains 16 residues. The CDR3 here is CATYLPETGFSYEQYF. Written as DNA, the CDR3 is TGTGCCACCTATCTACCGGAGACAGGGTTCTCCTACGAGCAGTACTTC.

The chain has TRBV27 and TRBJ2-7; the D call may be TRBD1 or TRBD2 (6 bases each). V dropped 6 bases and J dropped 5 bases, with 11 bases sitting between them. CDR3 length: 12 amino acids. CDR1 MNHEY and CDR2 SMNVEV come from the germline V gene (reference sequence). CDR3 protein: CASRQGGNEQYF. The CDR3 nucleotides read TGTGCCAGCAGACAGGGAGGCAACGAGCAGTACTTC.

The genes are TRBV5-6 and TRBJ2-5; 8 bases match TRBD2. Trimming cost V 6 bases and J 5 bases; bases outside gene matches: 9. In germline, CDR1 is SGHDT, CDR2 YYEEEE. This CDR3 is built from 14 residues. The CDR3 spells CASTRPSGGETQYF. CDR3 nucleotides: TGTGCCAGCACCCGACCGAGCGGGGGCGAGACCCAGTACTTC. The complete variable domain, with remaining parts taken from reference TRBV5-6 and TRBJ2-5, reads DAGVTQSPTHLIKTRGQQVTLRCSPKSGHDTVSWYQQALGQGPQFIFQYYEEEERQRGNFPDRFSGHQFPNYSSELNVNALLLGDSALYLCASTRPSGGETQYFGPGTRLLVL.

The genes are TRBV19 and TRBJ1-3; D uncertain. The V end was cut by 5 bases, the J end by 3 bases, with 5 bases between. The CDR3 extends over 12 amino acids. CDR1 is LNHDA, CDR2 SQIVND, per germline (reference sequence). CDR3 coding DNA: TGTGCCAGTAGTTGGTTTGGAAACACCATATATTTT. Amino acids: CASSWFGNTIYF.

This sequence joins TRBV6-5 and TRBJ2-6; D is unclear. This CDR3 spans 15 amino acids. Trimming shortened V by 8 bases and J by 2 bases, and 13 bases separated the two germline ends. The germline V gene has CDR1 MNHEY and CDR2 SVGAGI. In DNA form, the CDR3 reads TGTGCCAGCCGGGCGGAATCTGCTGGGGCCAACGTCCTGACTTTC. Protein product: CASRAESAGANVLTF.

CDR3 in amino acids: CSVEDIVGDIAEAFF. The DNA for the CDR3 is TGCAGCGTTGAAGACATTGTCGGGGATATAGCTGAAGCTTTCTTT. This chain joins TRBV29-1 and TRBJ1-1; no firm D call. V lost 0 bases, J lost 6 bases, and 17 bases lay in between. The CDR3 runs 15 residues. Germline V gene sequence: CDR1 SQVTM, CDR2 ANQGSEA.

V usage is TRBV29-1 and J usage is TRBJ1-1, with D perhaps TRBD1 (5 bases). The CDR3 runs 13 residues. Deletions cut 2 bases from V and 1 base from J, with 8 bases between. Per the germline V gene, CDR1 is SQVTM and CDR2 is ANQGSEA. CDR3 loop: CSVERQKNTEAFF. DNA for the CDR3: TGCAGCGTTGAAAGACAGAAGAACACTGAAGCTTTCTTT.

The sample holds one count of this clone. V usage is TRBV4-1 and J usage is TRBJ1-1, with 7 bases lining up with TRBD1. The CDR3 sequence is 18 residues long. Germline V gives CDR1 MGHRA, CDR2 YSYEKL. The V segment lost 0 bases and the J segment 2 bases; nucleotides outside the gene matches: 12. The CDR3 here is CASSQELRGRSLNTEAFF. The CDR3 DNA reads TGCGCCAGCAGCCAAGAGTTAAGGGGGCGGTCTCTCAACACTGAAGCTTTCTTT.

V is TRBV7-9 and J is TRBJ2-7, with D possibly matching TRBD1 (6 bases). Germline assignment: CDR1 SEHNR and CDR2 FQNEAQ (reference sequence). The CDR3 runs to 14 residues. V was pared by 1 base and J by 3 bases, with 10 bases between. The chain's CDR3 is CASSLVGQNYEQYF. In DNA, the CDR3 is TGTGCCAGCAGCTTAGTAGGACAGAACTACGAGCAGTACTTC.

The chain uses TRBV5-4 and TRBJ1-2; perhaps TRBD1 as D (5 bases). Germline loops: CDR1 SGHNT, CDR2 YYREEE (reference sequence). CDR3 size: 15 residues. The germline V and J ends were trimmed by 3 bases and 6 bases, with 18 bases remaining between them. CDR3 protein: CASSSIERGSDGYTF. The CDR3 DNA follows: TGTGCCAGCAGCTCGATTGAAAGGGGTTCAGATGGCTACACCTTC.

The rearrangement joins TRBV4-1 to TRBJ1-1; D is unresolved. V was clipped by 2 bases and J by 1 base, with 5 bases between them. Germline V gene sequence: CDR1 MGHRA, CDR2 YSYEKL. CDR3 length equals 13 residues. The CDR3 loop reads CASSQTANTEAFF. CDR3 DNA: TGCGCCAGCAGCCAAACAGCGAACACTGAAGCTTTCTTT.

This clone was recorded once. V and J are TRBV25-1 and TRBJ2-7; the D gene is possibly TRBD1 (6 bases). The CDR3 is 11 residues long. Germline CDR1 is MGHDK and CDR2 is SYGVNS. V dropped 3 bases and J dropped 7 bases, with 7 bases sitting between them. The CDR3 DNA follows: TGTGCCAGCAGTGATACAGGGGAGCAGTACTTC. It codes for CASSDTGEQYF.

This clone was observed a handful of times. J is TRBJ2-4 and V is TRBV5-1; 7 positions agree with TRBD2. CDR3 length: 15 residues. CDR1 is SGHRS and CDR2 is YFSETQ in the germline V gene. After removal of 5 bases from V and 2 bases from J, the junction contained 7 bases not matched to a gene. CDR3 residues: CASSWGGGSKNIQYF. CDR3 DNA sequence: TGCGCCAGCAGTTGGGGCGGGGGTTCCAAAAACATTCAGTACTTC.

V gene TRBV9 combines with J gene TRBJ2-7; D not resolved. Germline lookup yields CDR1 SGDLS and CDR2 YYNGEE. The CDR3 is 14 residues long. The germline V and J ends were trimmed by 0 bases and 2 bases, with 9 bases remaining between them. CDR3 sequence (DNA): TGTGCCAGCAGCGTAGGGTCTGGCACCTACGAGCAGTACTTC. As protein: CASSVGSGTYEQYF. The whole variable domain, filled in from reference TRBV9 and TRBJ2-7, reads DSGVTQTPKHLITATGQRVTLRCSPRSGDLSVYWYQQSLDQGLQFLIQYYNGEERAKGNILERFSAQQFPDLHSELNLSSLELGDSALYFCASSVGSGTYEQYFGPGTRLTVT.

The chain recombines TRBV7-9 with TRBJ2-3; 8 bases are a match to TRBD2. Germline V gives CDR1 SEHNR, CDR2 FQNEAQ (reference sequence). V lost 5 bases and J lost 0; bases outside the gene matches: 13. The CDR3 is made up of 18 amino acids. CDR3 DNA sequence: TGTGCCAGCAGCAGTACGGGCTCAAGCGGGAGTAGCACAGATACGCAGTATTTT. Translating it yields CASSSTGSSGSSTDTQYF.

The chain joins TRBV18 to TRBJ1-2; D is ambiguous. V was trimmed by 0 bases and J by 2 bases, leaving 7 bases between them. The V gene's germline CDR1 is KGHSH and CDR2 LQKENI. CDR3 length: 14 amino acids. The CDR3 loop is CASSPPGENYGYTF. The CDR3, as DNA: TGTGCCAGCTCACCACCGGGAGAGAACTATGGCTACACCTTC.

The chain links TRBV10-3 to TRBJ2-7; TRBD1 matches 9 bases. CDR1 ENHRY and CDR2 SYGVKD come from the germline V gene. The V segment lost 6 bases and the J segment 4 bases; nucleotides outside the gene matches: 7. The CDR3 length is 14 residues. CDR3 DNA: TGTGCCATCAGGGGGACAGGGAAAATGTACGAGCAGTACTTC. Translating gives CAIRGTGKMYEQYF.

The CDR3 here is CTSKDSDTQYF. CDR3 coding DNA: TGCACCAGCAAGGATTCTGATACGCAGTATTTT. V and J are TRBV1 and TRBJ2-3. TRBV1 is described as a pseudogene. The CDR3 extends over 11 amino acids.

The gene calls are TRBV29-1 and TRBJ2-1, with D possibly matching TRBD2 (5 bases). The CDR3 is made up of 14 amino acids. The germline gives CDR1 SQVTM, CDR2 ANQGSEA. Trimming removed 8 bases at V and 2 bases at J, with 16 bases between. DNA of the CDR3: TGCAGCATGGGAGCTAGGGCTACCTACAATGAGCAGTTCTTC. Residues: CSMGARATYNEQFF.

The chain recombines TRBV5-1 with TRBJ1-6, with D unclear. CDR3 length: 14 residues. CDR1 is SGHRS, CDR2 YFSETQ, per germline. V was clipped by 1 base and J by 5 bases, with 7 bases between them. In DNA form, the CDR3 reads TGCGCCAGCAGCTTGACAGAGAATAATTCACCCCTCCACTTT. Translation gives CASSLTENNSPLHF. Complete variable domain (other parts from reference TRBV5-1 and TRBJ1-6): KAGVTQTPRYLIKTRGQQVTLSCSPISGHRSVSWYQQTPGQGLQFLFEYFSETQRNKGNFPGRFSGRQFSNSRSEMNVSTLELGDSALYLCASSLTENNSPLHFGNGTRLTVT.

The rearrangement uses TRBV6-5 and TRBJ2-2, with D uncertain. CDR1 and CDR2 (germline): MNHEY, SVGAGI. The CDR3 totals 15 residues. Trimming stripped 1 base from V and 3 bases from J, with 9 bases between. The CDR3: CASSYFPPDTGELFF. The CDR3 DNA reads as TGTGCCAGCAGTTACTTCCCCCCGGACACCGGGGAGCTGTTTTTT.

This clone occurred once. The CDR3 protein is CASSDRGTNEKLFF. CDR3 DNA: TGCGCCAGCAGTGACAGGGGAACTAATGAAAAACTGTTTTTT. The chain recombines TRBV10-2 with TRBJ1-4, with D tentatively TRBD1 (6 bases). Germline assignment: CDR1 WSHSY and CDR2 SAAADI. V was shortened by 3 bases and J by 1 base, with 6 bases between the two germline ends. This CDR3 comprises 14 residues.

The chain joins TRBV7-8 to TRBJ2-1, with 9 bases fitting TRBD2. Germline V lookup: CDR1 SGHVS, CDR2 FQNEAQ. V trimming: 1 base; J trimming: 3 bases; junction bases outside the gene matches: 7. The CDR3 extends over 17 amino acids. The CDR3, as DNA: TGTGCCAGCAGCTTAGGAGGCGGGGGGGCGTACTACAATGAGCAGTTCTTC. Translation: CASSLGGGGAYYNEQFF.

The rearrangement links TRBV6-1 to TRBJ2-7, with D perhaps TRBD2 (7 bases). V was trimmed by 2 bases and J by 6 bases, leaving 20 bases between them. CDR1 and CDR2 from the germline V gene are MNHNS and SASEGT. The CDR3 has 16 residues. The CDR3 loop is CASSEPGRGGRGEQYF. DNA for the CDR3: TGTGCCAGCAGTGAACCCGGTAGGGGGGGTCGAGGCGAGCAGTACTTC.

The rearrangement uses TRBV5-1 and TRBJ1-2; D unclear. V dropped 2 bases and J dropped 8 bases, with 16 bases sitting between them. Looked up from germline, CDR1 is SGHRS and CDR2 is YFSETQ. CDR3 length: 14 amino acids. CDR3 amino acids: CASSLNSLDEGYTF. The CDR3 DNA follows: TGCGCCAGCAGCTTAAACAGTTTGGACGAAGGCTACACCTTC. Based on the CDR3 plus reference TRBV5-1 and TRBJ1-2, the full variable domain is KAGVTQTPRYLIKTRGQQVTLSCSPISGHRSVSWYQQTPGQGLQFLFEYFSETQRNKGNFPGRFSGRQFSNSRSEMNVSTLELGDSALYLCASSLNSLDEGYTFGSGTRLTVV.

This clone was observed a handful of times. The chain links TRBV27 to TRBJ1-6, with a possible D match to TRBD1 (5 bases). V was shortened by 1 base and J by 10 bases, with 14 bases between the two germline ends. The CDR3 length is 15 residues. CDR1 is MNHEY and CDR2 is SMNVEV in the germline V gene (reference sequence). As DNA, the CDR3 is TGTGCCAGCAGTTTATTCGGGGGTGGGGGGTCACCCCTCCACTTT. This gives the protein CASSLFGGGGSPLHF.

The chain is built from TRBV9 and TRBJ1-1; 10 bases are a match to TRBD1. This CDR3 spans 15 amino acids. With 3 bases clipped from V and 0 bases from J, the junction kept 2 bases outside the gene matches. The germline gives CDR1 SGDLS, CDR2 YYNGEE. CDR3 sequence: CASSGDRGVNTEAFF. The CDR3 DNA is TGTGCCAGCAGCGGGGACAGGGGTGTGAACACTGAAGCTTTCTTT.